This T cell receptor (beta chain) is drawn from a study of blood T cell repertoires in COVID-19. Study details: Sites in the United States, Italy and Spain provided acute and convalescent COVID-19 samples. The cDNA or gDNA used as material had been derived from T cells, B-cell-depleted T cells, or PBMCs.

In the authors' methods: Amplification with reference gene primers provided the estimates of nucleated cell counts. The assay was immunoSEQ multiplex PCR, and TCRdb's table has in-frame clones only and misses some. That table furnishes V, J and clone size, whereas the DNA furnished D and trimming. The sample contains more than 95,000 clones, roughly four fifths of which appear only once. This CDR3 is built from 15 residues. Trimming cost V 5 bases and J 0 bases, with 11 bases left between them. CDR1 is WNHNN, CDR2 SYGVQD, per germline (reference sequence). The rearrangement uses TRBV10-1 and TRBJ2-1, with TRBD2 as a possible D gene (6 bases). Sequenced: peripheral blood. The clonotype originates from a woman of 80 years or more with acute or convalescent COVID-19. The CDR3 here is CASSPLARSYNEQFF. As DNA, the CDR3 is TGCGCCAGCAGTCCTCTAGCGCGCTCCTACAATGAGCAGTTCTTC.